What follows are 12 T cell receptor beta chains derived from one specimen sequenced in a study of blood T cell repertoires in COVID-19. TCRdb's copy holds only in-frame clones and misses some; the assay was immunoSEQ multiplex PCR. The sample includes tens of thousands of clones, roughly four fifths of them seen just once. The sequenced sample was peripheral blood. The receptors derive from an older woman with acute or convalescent COVID-19.

The chain carries TRBV5-6 and TRBJ1-5; possible D gene TRBD1, 5 bases. The germline V and J ends were trimmed by 0 bases and 6 bases, with 13 bases remaining between them. Germline V gives CDR1 SGHDT, CDR2 YYEEEE. This CDR3 region has 15 residues. The CDR3 is CASSLAGGLGQPQHF. CDR3 in DNA: TGTGCCAGCAGCTTGGCTGGGGGGTTGGGTCAGCCCCAGCATTTT.

This rearrangement joins TRBV6-2 or TRBV6-3 to TRBJ2-7; possible D gene TRBD1, 6 bases. This CDR3 contains 16 residues. The V gene lost 1 base and the J gene lost 0 bases, with 13 bases spanning the gap. From germline, CDR1 is MNHEY and CDR2 SVGEGT. CDR3 in DNA: TGTGCCAGCAGTTACTTTCTGGGGGCGGTCTCCTACGAGCAGTACTTC. Its translation is CASSYFLGAVSYEQYF.

This clone has a handful of counts. The gene calls are TRBV5-1 and TRBJ1-3, with TRBD1 identical over 9 bases. CDR1 SGHRS and CDR2 YFSETQ come from the germline V gene. The CDR3 consists of 15 residues. V lost 4 bases, J lost 7 bases, and 9 bases stayed unmatched. The CDR3 bases are TGCGCCAGCAGCGATGGGGGACAGGGATGGAACACCATATATTTT. It encodes CASSDGGQGWNTIYF.

The chain couples TRBV6-5 to TRBJ2-1; 8 bases fit TRBD2. V dropped 4 bases and J dropped 5; count of bases not matched to a gene: 10. This CDR3 has 16 amino acids. From germline, CDR1 is MNHEY and CDR2 SVGAGI. The CDR3 sequence is CASSSVTGTRHNEQFF. The CDR3 bases are TGTGCCAGCAGTTCCGTTACCGGGACTAGACACAATGAGCAGTTCTTC.

V and J are TRBV7-3 and TRBJ2-4, with 9 bases fitting TRBD2. The CDR3 extends over 18 amino acids. CDR1 is SGHTA and CDR2 is FQGTGA in the germline V gene. The V and J ends lost 4 bases and 0 bases, in that order; junction bases with no gene match: 10. In DNA, the CDR3 is TGTGCCAGCAGCTCAGCGGGGGGTAGACGACTAGCCAAAAACATTCAGTACTTC. Residues: CASSSAGGRRLAKNIQYF.

DNA for the CDR3: TGTGCCAGCAGGCGGACAGGGTGGTCCTACGAGCAGTACTTC. This sequence encodes CASRRTGWSYEQYF. The rearrangement links TRBV6-5 to TRBJ2-7; 8 nucleotides match TRBD1. Trimming at V came to 6 bases and at J to 1 base, leaving 5 bases not matched to a gene. The CDR3 covers 14 residues. CDR1 is MNHEY and CDR2 is SVGAGI in the germline V gene.

The chain carries TRBV11-1 and TRBJ1-3, with D perhaps TRBD1 (5 bases). The CDR3 runs to 15 residues. Germline CDR1 reads SGHAT; CDR2 reads FQDESV (reference sequence). With 2 bases removed from V and 1 base from J, the gap between germline ends came to 9 bases. This CDR3 is CASSLQEGSGNTIYF. CDR3 nucleotide sequence: TGTGCCAGCAGCTTACAGGAGGGGTCTGGAAACACCATATATTTT. Filled out from reference TRBV11-1 and TRBJ1-3, the complete variable domain reads EAEVAQSPRYKITEKSQAVAFWCDPISGHATLYWYRQILGQGPELLVQFQDESVVDDSQLPKDRFSAERLKGVDSTLKIQPAELGDSAMYLCASSLQEGSGNTIYFGEGSWLTVV.

The chain recombines TRBV6-5 with TRBJ1-2; D not resolved. Germline values: CDR1 MNHEY, CDR2 SVGAGI. V lost 5 bases to trimming and J lost 2 bases, with 9 bases between them. The CDR3 contains 13 residues. CDR3 bases: TGTGCCAGCAGTAATACAGAGAACTATGGCTACACCTTC. Amino acids: CASSNTENYGYTF.

The CDR3 bases are TGTGCCAGCAGCTTAGCTATAGCGGGGGTATCCACAGATACGCAGTATTTT. Residues: CASSLAIAGVSTDTQYF. The chain employs TRBV7-8 and TRBJ2-3; TRBD2 aligns across 9 bases. This CDR3 is 17 amino acids long. Germline CDR1 SGHVS, CDR2 FQNEAQ. J was trimmed by 2 bases and V by 0 bases; bases with no gene match: 6.

The V call is TRBV10-1, the J call TRBJ2-2; 11 nucleotides line up with TRBD2. Unmatched junction bases numbered 4, after V lost 6 bases and J lost 4 bases. The CDR3 length is 15 residues. Germline CDR1 is WNHNN and CDR2 is SYGVQD (reference sequence). CDR3 in DNA: TGCGCCAGCAGGGCAACTAGCGGGGGCACCGGGGAGCTGTTTTTT. Its protein product is CASRATSGGTGELFF.

Relative to its sample, this clone is medium-sized. Other DNA sequences in the same sample also yield this CDR3. This chain uses TRBV29-1 with TRBJ2-1, with 8 bases that match TRBD1. Germline CDR1 is SQVTM and CDR2 is ANQGSEA. Trimming removed 4 bases from V and 3 bases from J; junction bases left unmatched: 5. The CDR3 has 14 residues. CDR3 in amino acids: CSVASGTGYNEQFF. The DNA for the CDR3 is TGCAGCGTTGCCTCCGGGACAGGCTACAATGAGCAGTTCTTC.

The genes are TRBV4-1 and TRBJ2-2, with 8 bases identical to TRBD1. The CDR3 contains 16 residues. The V segment lost 1 base and the J segment 4 bases; nucleotides outside the gene matches: 5. Germline CDR1 MGHRA, CDR2 YSYEKL. In DNA, the CDR3 is TGCGCCAGCAGCCAAGGCAGGGGGCCAGGCACCGGGGAGCTGTTTTTT. Protein sequence: CASSQGRGPGTGELFF.